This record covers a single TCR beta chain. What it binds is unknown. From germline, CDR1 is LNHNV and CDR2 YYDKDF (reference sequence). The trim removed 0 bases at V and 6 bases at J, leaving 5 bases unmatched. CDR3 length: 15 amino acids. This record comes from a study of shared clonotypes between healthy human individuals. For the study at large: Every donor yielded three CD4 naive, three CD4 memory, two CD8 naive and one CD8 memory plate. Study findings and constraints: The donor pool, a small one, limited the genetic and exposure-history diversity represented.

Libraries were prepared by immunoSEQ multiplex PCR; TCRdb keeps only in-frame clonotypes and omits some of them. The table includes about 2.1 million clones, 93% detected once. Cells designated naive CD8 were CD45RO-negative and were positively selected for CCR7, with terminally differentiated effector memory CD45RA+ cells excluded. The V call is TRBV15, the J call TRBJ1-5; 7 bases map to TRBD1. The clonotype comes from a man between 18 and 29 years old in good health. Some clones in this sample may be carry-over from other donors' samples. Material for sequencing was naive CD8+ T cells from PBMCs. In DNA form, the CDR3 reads TGTGCCACCAGCAGAGAACGACAGGGAGGTCAGCCCCAGCATTTT. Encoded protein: CATSRERQGGQPQHF. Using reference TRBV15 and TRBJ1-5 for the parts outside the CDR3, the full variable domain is DAMVIQNPRYQVTQFGKPVTLSCSQTLNHNVMYWYQQKSSQAPKLLFHYYDKDFNNEADTPDNFQSRRPNTSFCFLDIRSPGLGDTAMYLCATSRERQGGQPQHFGDGTRLSIL.